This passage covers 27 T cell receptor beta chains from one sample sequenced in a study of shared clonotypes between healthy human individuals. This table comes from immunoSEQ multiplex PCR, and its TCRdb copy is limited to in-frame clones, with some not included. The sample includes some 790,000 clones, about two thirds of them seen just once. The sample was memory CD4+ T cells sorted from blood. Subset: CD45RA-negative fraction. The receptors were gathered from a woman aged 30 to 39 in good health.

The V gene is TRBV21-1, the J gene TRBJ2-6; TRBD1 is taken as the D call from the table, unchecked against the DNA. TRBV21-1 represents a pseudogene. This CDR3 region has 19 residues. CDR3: CASSTSGGPNFSGANVLTF. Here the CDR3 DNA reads TGTGCCAGCAGCACTTCTGGGGGCCCGAATTTCTCTGGGGCCAACGTCCTGACTTTC.

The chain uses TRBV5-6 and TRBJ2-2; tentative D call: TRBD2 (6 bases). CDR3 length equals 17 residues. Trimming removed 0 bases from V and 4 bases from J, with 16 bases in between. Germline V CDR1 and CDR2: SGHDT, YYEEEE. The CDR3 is CASSLASTVRGTGELFF. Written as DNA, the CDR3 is TGTGCCAGCAGCTTGGCCTCTACCGTGCGGGGCACCGGGGAGCTGTTTTTT.

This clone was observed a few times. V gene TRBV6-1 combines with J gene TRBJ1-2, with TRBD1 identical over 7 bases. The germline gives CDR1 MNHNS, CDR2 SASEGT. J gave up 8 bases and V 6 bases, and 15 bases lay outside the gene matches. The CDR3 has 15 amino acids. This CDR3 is CASRTDRTLYSGYTF. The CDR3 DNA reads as TGTGCCAGCAGAACGGACAGGACACTATATTCCGGCTACACCTTC.

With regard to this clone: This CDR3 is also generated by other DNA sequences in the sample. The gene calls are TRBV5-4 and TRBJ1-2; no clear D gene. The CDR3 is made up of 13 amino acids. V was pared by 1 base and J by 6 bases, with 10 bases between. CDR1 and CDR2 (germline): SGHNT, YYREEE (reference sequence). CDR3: CASSLTTDDGYTF. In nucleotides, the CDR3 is TGTGCCAGCAGCTTGACGACGGATGATGGCTACACCTTC.

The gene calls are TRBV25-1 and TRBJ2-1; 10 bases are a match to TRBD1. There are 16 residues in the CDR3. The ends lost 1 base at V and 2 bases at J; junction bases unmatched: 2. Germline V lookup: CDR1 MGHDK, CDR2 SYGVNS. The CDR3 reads CASSEFGQGAYNEQFF. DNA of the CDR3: TGTGCCAGCAGTGAATTCGGACAGGGGGCCTACAATGAGCAGTTCTTC.

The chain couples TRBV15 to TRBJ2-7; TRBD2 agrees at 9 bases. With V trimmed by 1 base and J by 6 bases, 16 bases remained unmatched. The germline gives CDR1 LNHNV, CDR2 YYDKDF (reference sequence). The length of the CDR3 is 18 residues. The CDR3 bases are TGTGCCACCAGCAGAGGCCCCCGGCCTAGCGGGAAATCCCTCGAGCAGTACTTC. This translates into CATSRGPRPSGKSLEQYF.

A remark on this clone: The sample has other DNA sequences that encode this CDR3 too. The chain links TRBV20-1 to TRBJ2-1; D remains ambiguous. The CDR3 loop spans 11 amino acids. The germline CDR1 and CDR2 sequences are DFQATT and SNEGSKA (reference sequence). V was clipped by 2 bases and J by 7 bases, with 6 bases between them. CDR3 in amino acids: CSARSGNEQFF. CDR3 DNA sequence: TGCAGTGCTAGATCCGGGAATGAGCAGTTCTTC.

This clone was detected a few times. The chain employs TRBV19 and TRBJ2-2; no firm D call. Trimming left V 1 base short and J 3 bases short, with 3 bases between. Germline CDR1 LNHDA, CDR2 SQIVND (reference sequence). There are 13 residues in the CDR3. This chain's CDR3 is CASSIADTGELFF. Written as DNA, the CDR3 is TGTGCCAGTAGTATAGCCGACACCGGGGAGCTGTTTTTT. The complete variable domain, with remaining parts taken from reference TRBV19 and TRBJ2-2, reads DGGITQSPKYLFRKEGQNVTLSCEQNLNHDAMYWYRQDPGQGLRLIYYSQIVNDFQKGDIAEGYSVSREKKESFPLTVTSAQKNPTAFYLCASSIADTGELFFGEGSRLTVL.

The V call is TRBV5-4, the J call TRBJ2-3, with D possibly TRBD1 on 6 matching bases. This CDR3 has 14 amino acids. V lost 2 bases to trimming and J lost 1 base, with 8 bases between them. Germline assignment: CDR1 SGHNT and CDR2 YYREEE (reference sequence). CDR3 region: CASSFRTGTDTQYF. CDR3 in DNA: TGTGCCAGCAGCTTCCGGACAGGCACAGATACGCAGTATTTT.

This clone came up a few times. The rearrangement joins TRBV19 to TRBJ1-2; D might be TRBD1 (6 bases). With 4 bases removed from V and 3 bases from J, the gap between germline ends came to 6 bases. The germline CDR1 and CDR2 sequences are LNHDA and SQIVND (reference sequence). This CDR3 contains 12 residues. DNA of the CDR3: TGTGCCAGTAGTACAGGGGACTATGGCTACACCTTC. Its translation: CASSTGDYGYTF. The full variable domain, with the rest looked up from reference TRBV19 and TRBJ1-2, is DGGITQSPKYLFRKEGQNVTLSCEQNLNHDAMYWYRQDPGQGLRLIYYSQIVNDFQKGDIAEGYSVSREKKESFPLTVTSAQKNPTAFYLCASSTGDYGYTFGSGTRLTVV.

CDR3 DNA: TGTGCCAGCAGCGTAGTAGGCATAGTCGAACCCCCTGAAGCTTTCTTT. Translating it yields CASSVVGIVEPPEAFF. The chain has TRBV9 and TRBJ1-1; D is unresolved. Trimming removed 0 bases at V and 6 bases at J, with 18 bases between. The CDR3 runs to 16 residues. In germline, CDR1 is SGDLS, CDR2 YYNGEE.

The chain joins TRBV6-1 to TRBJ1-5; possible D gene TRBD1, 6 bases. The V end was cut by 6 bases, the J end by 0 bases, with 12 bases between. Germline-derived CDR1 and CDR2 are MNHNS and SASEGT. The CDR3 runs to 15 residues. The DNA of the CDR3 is TGTGCCAGCAGCCAAGGGGGGGTTAGCAATCAGCCCCAGCATTTT. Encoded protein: CASSQGGVSNQPQHF.

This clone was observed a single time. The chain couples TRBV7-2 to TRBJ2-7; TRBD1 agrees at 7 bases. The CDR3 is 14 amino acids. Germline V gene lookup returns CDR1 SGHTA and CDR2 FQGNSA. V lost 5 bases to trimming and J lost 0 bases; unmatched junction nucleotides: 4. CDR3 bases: TGTGCCAGCAGCGCTCGGGACAGCTCCTACGAGCAGTACTTC. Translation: CASSARDSSYEQYF.

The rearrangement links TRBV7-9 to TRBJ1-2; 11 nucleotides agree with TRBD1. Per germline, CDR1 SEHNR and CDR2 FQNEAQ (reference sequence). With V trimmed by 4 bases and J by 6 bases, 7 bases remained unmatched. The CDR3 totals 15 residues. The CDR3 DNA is TGTGCCAGCAGCTCGATCCGGACAGGGGGCGATGGCTACACCTTC. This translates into CASSSIRTGGDGYTF.

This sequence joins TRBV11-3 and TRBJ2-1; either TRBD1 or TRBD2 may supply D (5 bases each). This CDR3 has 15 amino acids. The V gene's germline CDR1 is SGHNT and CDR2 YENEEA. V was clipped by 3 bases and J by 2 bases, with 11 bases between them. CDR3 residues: CASSLGVLTYNEQFF. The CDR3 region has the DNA TGTGCCAGCAGCTTGGGGGTTTTGACCTACAATGAGCAGTTCTTC.

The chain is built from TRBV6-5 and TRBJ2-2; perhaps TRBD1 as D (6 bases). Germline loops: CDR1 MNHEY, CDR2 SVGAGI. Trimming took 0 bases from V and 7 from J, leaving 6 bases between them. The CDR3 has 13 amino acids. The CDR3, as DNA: TGTGCCAGCAGTTACTCGACAGGCGGGGAGCTGTTTTTT. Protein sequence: CASSYSTGGELFF.

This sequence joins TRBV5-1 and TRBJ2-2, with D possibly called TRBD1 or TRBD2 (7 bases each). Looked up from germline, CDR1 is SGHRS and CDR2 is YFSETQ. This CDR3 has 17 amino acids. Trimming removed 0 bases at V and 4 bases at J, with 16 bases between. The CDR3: CASSLAAGAGGTGELFF. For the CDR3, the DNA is TGCGCCAGCAGCTTGGCCGCGGGAGCAGGGGGCACCGGGGAGCTGTTTTTT.

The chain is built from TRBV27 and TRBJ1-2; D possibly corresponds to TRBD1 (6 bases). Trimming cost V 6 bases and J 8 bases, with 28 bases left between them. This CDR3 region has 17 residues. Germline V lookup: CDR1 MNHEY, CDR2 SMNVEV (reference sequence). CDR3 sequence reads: CASSTSAGTTTWRGYTF. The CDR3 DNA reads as TGTGCCAGCAGCACAAGCGCCGGGACAACTACATGGAGAGGCTACACCTTC.

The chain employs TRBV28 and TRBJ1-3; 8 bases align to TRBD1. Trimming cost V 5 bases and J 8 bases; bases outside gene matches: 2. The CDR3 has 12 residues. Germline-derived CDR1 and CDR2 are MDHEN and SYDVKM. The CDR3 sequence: CASSLQGDTIYF. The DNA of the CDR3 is TGTGCCAGCAGTCTACAGGGGGACACCATATATTTT.

Written as DNA, the CDR3 is TGTGCCAGCAGTGAATTTTACGAGCAGTACTTC. Protein sequence: CASSEFYEQYF. The chain links TRBV6-5 to TRBJ2-7; no clear D. The length of the CDR3 is 11 residues. V was trimmed by 5 bases and J by 4 bases, leaving 6 bases between them. Germline values: CDR1 MNHEY, CDR2 SVGAGI.

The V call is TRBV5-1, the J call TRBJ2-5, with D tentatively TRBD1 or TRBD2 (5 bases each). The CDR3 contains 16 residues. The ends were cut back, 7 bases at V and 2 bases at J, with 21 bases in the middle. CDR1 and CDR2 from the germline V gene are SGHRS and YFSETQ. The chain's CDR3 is CASAPPQGTAQETQYF. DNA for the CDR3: TGCGCCAGCGCTCCCCCCCAAGGGACGGCACAAGAGACCCAGTACTTC.

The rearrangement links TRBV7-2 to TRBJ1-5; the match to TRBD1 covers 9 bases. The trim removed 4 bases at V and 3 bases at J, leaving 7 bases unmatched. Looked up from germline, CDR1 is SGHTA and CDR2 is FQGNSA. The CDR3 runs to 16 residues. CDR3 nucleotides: TGTGCCAGCAGCTATACCGGGACAGGGAACAATCAGCCCCAGCATTTT. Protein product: CASSYTGTGNNQPQHF.

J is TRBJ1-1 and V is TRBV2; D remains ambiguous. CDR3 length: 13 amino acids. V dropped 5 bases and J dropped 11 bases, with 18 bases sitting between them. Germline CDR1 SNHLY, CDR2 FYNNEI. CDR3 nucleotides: TGTGCCAGCAGTCTCGCTGGGGATTCGGAGGCTTTCTTT. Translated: CASSLAGDSEAFF. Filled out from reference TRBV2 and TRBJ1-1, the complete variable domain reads EPEVTQTPSHQVTQMGQEVILRCVPISNHLYFYWYRQILGQKVEFLVSFYNNEISEKSEIFDDQFSVERPDGSNFTLKIRSTKLEDSAMYFCASSLAGDSEAFFGQGTRLTVV.

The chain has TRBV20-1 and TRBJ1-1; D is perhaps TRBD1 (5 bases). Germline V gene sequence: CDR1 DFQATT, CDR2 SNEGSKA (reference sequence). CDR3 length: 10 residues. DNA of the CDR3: TGCACCCCCGGGGCCCCTGAAGCTTTCTTT. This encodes CTPGAPEAFF.

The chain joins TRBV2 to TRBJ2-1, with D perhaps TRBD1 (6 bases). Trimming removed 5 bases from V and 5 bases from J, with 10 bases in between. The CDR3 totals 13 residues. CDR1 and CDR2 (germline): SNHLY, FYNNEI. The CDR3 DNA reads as TGTGCCAGCAGTTACCGGGACAACAATGAGCAGTTCTTC. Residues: CASSYRDNNEQFF.

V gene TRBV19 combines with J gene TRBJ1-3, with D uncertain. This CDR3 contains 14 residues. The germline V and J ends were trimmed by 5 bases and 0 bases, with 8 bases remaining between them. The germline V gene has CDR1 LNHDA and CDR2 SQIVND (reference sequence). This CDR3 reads CASSGQISGNTIYF. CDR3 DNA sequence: TGTGCCAGTAGTGGGCAGATCTCTGGAAACACCATATATTTT.

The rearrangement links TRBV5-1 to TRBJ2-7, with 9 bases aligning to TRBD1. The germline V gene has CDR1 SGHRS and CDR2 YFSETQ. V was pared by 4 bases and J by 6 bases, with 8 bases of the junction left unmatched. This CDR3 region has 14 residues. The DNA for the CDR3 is TGCGCCAGCAGCAACCTGGACAGGGGCCCCGAGCAGTACTTC. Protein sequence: CASSNLDRGPEQYF.